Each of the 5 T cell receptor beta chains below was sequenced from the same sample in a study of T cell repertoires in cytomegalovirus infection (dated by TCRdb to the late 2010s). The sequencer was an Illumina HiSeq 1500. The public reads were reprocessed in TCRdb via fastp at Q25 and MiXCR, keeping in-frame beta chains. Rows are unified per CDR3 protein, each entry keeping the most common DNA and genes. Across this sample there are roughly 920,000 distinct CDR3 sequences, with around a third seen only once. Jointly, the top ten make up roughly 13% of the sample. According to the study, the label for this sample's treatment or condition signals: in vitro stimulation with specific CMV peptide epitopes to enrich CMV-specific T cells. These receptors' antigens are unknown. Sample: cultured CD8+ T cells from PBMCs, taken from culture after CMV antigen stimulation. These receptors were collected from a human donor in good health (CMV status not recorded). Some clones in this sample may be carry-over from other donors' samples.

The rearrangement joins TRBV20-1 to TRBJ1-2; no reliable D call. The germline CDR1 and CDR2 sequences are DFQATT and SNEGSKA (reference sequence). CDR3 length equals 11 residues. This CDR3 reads CSTKGGYGYTF. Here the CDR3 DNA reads TGCAGCACTAAAGGAGGTTATGGCTACACCTTC.

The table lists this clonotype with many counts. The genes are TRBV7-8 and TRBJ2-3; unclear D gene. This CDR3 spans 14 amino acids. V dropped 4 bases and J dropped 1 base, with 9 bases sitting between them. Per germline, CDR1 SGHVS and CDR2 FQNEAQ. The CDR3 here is CASSSTLRTDTQYF. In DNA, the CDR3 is TGTGCCAGCAGCTCAACTCTTCGCACAGATACGCAGTATTTT.

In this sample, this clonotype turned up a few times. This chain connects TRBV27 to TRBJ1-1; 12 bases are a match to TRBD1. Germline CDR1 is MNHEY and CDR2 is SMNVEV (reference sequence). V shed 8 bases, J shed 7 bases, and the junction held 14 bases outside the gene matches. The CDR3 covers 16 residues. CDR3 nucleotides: TGTGCCAGCTGGGGTCAAGGGACAGGGGGCTCGGGTGAAGCTTTCTTT. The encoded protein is CASWGQGTGGSGEAFF.

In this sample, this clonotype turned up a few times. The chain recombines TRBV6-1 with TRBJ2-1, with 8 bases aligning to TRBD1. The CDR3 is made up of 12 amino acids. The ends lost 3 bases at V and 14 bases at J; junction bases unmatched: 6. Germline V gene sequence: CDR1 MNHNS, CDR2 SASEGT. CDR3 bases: TGTGCCAGCAGTGAGCTAAGACAGGGGAAGTTCTTC. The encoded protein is CASSELRQGKFF.

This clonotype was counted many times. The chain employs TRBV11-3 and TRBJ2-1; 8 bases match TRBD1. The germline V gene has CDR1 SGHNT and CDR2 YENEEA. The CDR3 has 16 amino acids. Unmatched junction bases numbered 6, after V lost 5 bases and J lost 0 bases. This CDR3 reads CASSATGESSYNEQFF. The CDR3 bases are TGTGCCAGCAGCGCGACAGGGGAAAGCTCCTACAATGAGCAGTTCTTC. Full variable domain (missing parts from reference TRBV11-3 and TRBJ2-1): EAGVVQSPRYKIIEKKQPVAFWCNPISGHNTLYWYLQNLGQGPELLIRYENEEAVDDSQLPKDRFSAERLKGVDSTLKIQPAELGDSAVYLCASSATGESSYNEQFFGPGTRLTVL.